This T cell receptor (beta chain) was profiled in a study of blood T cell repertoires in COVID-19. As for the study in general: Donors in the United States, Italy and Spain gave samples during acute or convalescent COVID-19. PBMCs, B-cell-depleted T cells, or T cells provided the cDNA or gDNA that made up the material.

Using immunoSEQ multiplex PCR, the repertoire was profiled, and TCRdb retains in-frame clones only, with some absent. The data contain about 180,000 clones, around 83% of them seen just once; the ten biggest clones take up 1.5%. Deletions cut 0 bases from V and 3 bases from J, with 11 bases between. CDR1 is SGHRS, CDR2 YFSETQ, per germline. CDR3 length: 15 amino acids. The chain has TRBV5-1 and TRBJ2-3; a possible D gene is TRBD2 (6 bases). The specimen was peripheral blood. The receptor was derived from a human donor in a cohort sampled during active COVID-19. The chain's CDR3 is CASSLAGAGTDTQYF. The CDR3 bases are TGCGCCAGCAGCTTGGCGGGAGCTGGGACAGATACGCAGTATTTT. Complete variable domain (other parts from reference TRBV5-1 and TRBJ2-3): KAGVTQTPRYLIKTRGQQVTLSCSPISGHRSVSWYQQTPGQGLQFLFEYFSETQRNKGNFPGRFSGRQFSNSRSEMNVSTLELGDSALYLCASSLAGAGTDTQYFGPGTRLTVL.